A selection of T cell receptor beta chains follows, all from one sample in a study of blood T cells in healthy people across ages. TCRdb itself ran the 5' RACE reads through MiXCR, one entry per CDR3 protein. The profile shows over 1,300,000 distinct CDR3 sequences, around 59% of them singletons. The sample taken for sequencing was blood. The receptors here all came from a man aged 18 to 30 in good health. Both conserved end residues are part of each CDR3. A D gene is named only where the DNA matches it firmly. Size values are once, few and many counts, or a class for expanded clones, and some rows have none.

V gene: TRBV6-9
clone size: -
D gene: -
J gene: TRBJ2-4
CDR3 protein: CASSSRVPKAKNIQYF
CDR3 DNA: TGTGCCAGCTCCTCCCGGGTTCCTAAAGCCAAAAACATTCAGTACTTC

V gene: TRBV6-2/TRBV6-3
clone size: -
D gene: -
J gene: TRBJ2-5
CDR3 protein: CASSYNSRLGGETQYF
CDR3 DNA: TGTGCCAGCAGTTACAACAGCAGACTAGGGGGAGAGACCCAGTACTTC

V gene: TRBV20-1
clone size: -
D gene: -
J gene: TRBJ2-7
CDR3 protein: CSASPPRRTSTYEQYF
CDR3 DNA: TGCAGTGCTAGCCCCCCCAGGAGGACTTCCACCTACGAGCAGTACTTC

V gene: TRBV12-3/TRBV12-4
clone size: -
D gene: TRBD1
J gene: TRBJ2-7
CDR3 protein: CASSLPRTGGYNEQYF
CDR3 DNA: TGTGCCAGCAGTTTACCTCGGACAGGGGGTTACAATGAGCAGTACTTC

V gene: TRBV2
clone size: few
D gene: TRBD2
J gene: TRBJ2-1
CDR3 protein: CASSEGGSHYNEQFF
CDR3 DNA: TGTGCCAGCAGTGAAGGCGGGAGTCACTACAATGAGCAGTTCTTC

V gene: TRBV20-1
clone size: -
D gene: -
J gene: TRBJ2-4
CDR3 protein: CSARDGFGPGVEGKNIQYF
CDR3 DNA: TGCAGTGCTAGAGATGGCTTCGGCCCGGGGGTGGAAGGCAAAAACATTCAGTACTTC

V gene: TRBV4-2
clone size: few
D gene: TRBD2
J gene: TRBJ2-1
CDR3 protein: CASSRLAGGVDEQFF
CDR3 DNA: TGTGCCAGCAGCCGACTAGCCGGAGGCGTCGATGAGCAGTTCTTC

V gene: TRBV5-1
clone size: -
D gene: TRBD2
J gene: TRBJ2-3
CDR3 protein: CASSPGTSGTPTDTQYF
CDR3 DNA: TGCGCCAGCAGCCCTGGGACTAGCGGGACTCCCACAGATACGCAGTATTTT

V gene: TRBV5-1
clone size: many
D gene: -
J gene: TRBJ2-6
CDR3 protein: CASSLNPGANVLTF
CDR3 DNA: TGCGCCAGCAGCTTGAACCCTGGGGCCAACGTCCTGACTTTC

V gene: TRBV5-1
clone size: -
D gene: -
J gene: TRBJ2-7
CDR3 protein: CASSLLSGDASYEQYF
CDR3 DNA: TGCGCCAGCAGCTTGTTATCCGGGGACGCCTCCTACGAGCAGTACTTC

V gene: TRBV20-1
clone size: -
D gene: -
J gene: TRBJ2-3
CDR3 protein: CSARDPRLVWHTDTQYF
CDR3 DNA: TGCAGTGCTAGAGACCCCCGTCTCGTGTGGCACACAGATACGCAGTATTTT

V gene: TRBV2
clone size: -
D gene: -
J gene: TRBJ2-6
CDR3 protein: CASRGQGSGANVLTF
CDR3 DNA: TGTGCCAGCAGGGGACAAGGATCTGGGGCCAACGTCCTGACTTTC

V gene: TRBV20-1
clone size: -
D gene: TRBD1
J gene: TRBJ2-7
CDR3 protein: CSAMTIYGTGAYEQYF
CDR3 DNA: TGCAGTGCTATGACTATTTACGGGACAGGGGCCTACGAGCAGTACTTC

V gene: TRBV28
clone size: -
D gene: TRBD1
J gene: TRBJ2-3
CDR3 protein: CASSLVGQVASTDTQYF
CDR3 DNA: TGTGCCAGCAGTTTAGTTGGACAGGTTGCTAGCACAGATACGCAGTATTTT

V gene: TRBV5-6
clone size: -
D gene: TRBD2
J gene: TRBJ2-1
CDR3 protein: CASSFSGGVFYEQFF
CDR3 DNA: TGTGCCAGCAGCTTTTCGGGGGGGGTGTTCTATGAGCAGTTCTTC

V gene: TRBV7-6
clone size: -
D gene: -
J gene: TRBJ2-5
CDR3 protein: CASSYNREETQYF
CDR3 DNA: TGTGCCAGCAGCTATAACAGGGAAGAGACCCAGTACTTC

V gene: TRBV3-1
clone size: -
D gene: -
J gene: TRBJ2-7
CDR3 protein: CASSRKTGPLSEQYF
CDR3 DNA: TGTGCCAGCAGCCGGAAGACAGGACCCCTAAGCGAGCAGTACTTC

V gene: TRBV7-2
clone size: -
D gene: TRBD2
J gene: TRBJ2-7
CDR3 protein: CASSTLAGTYEQYF
CDR3 DNA: TGTGCCAGCTCCACCTTAGCGGGAACCTACGAGCAGTACTTC

V gene: TRBV20-1
clone size: -
D gene: -
J gene: TRBJ1-4
CDR3 protein: CSAPGPNEKLFF
CDR3 DNA: TGCAGTGCCCCCGGCCCTAATGAAAAACTGTTTTTT

V gene: TRBV19
clone size: -
D gene: -
J gene: TRBJ2-5
CDR3 protein: CAVAPGDKSRGTQYF
CDR3 DNA: TGTGCCGTCGCCCCAGGGGACAAATCCCGGGGGACCCAGTACTTC

V gene: TRBV6-6
clone size: few
D gene: -
J gene: TRBJ2-5
CDR3 protein: CASRRWVVSAEETQYF
CDR3 DNA: TGTGCCAGCAGACGCTGGGTAGTTTCCGCAGAAGAGACCCAGTACTTC

V gene: TRBV12-3/TRBV12-4
clone size: -
D gene: -
J gene: TRBJ1-6
CDR3 protein: CASRKRDTPASLHF
CDR3 DNA: TGTGCCAGCAGAAAACGGGACACCCCGGCGTCCCTCCACTTT

V gene: TRBV12-3/TRBV12-4
clone size: once
D gene: -
J gene: TRBJ2-5
CDR3 protein: CASRSRDGSGQETQYF
CDR3 DNA: TGTGCCAGCCGGTCCAGGGACGGAAGTGGGCAAGAGACCCAGTACTTC

V gene: TRBV12-3/TRBV12-4
clone size: -
D gene: TRBD2
J gene: TRBJ2-5
CDR3 protein: CASRPSGGPRETQYF
CDR3 DNA: TGTGCCAGCAGACCAAGCGGGGGACCCCGGGAGACCCAGTACTTC

V gene: TRBV14
clone size: once
D gene: -
J gene: TRBJ1-3
CDR3 protein: CASSLGGGPSSGNTIYF
CDR3 DNA: TGTGCCAGCAGCCTAGGCGGGGGCCCGAGCTCTGGAAACACCATATATTTT

V gene: TRBV12-3/TRBV12-4
clone size: -
D gene: TRBD2
J gene: TRBJ2-2
CDR3 protein: CASRPSGGATGELFF
CDR3 DNA: TGTGCCAGCAGGCCTAGCGGGGGGGCCACCGGGGAGCTGTTTTTT

V gene: TRBV7-9
clone size: many
D gene: -
J gene: TRBJ2-7
CDR3 protein: CASSLPPYEQYF
CDR3 DNA: TGTGCCAGCAGCCTGCCCCCCTACGAGCAGTACTTC

V gene: TRBV6-2/TRBV6-3
clone size: -
D gene: -
J gene: TRBJ2-6
CDR3 protein: CASPGTPSGANVLTF
CDR3 DNA: TGTGCCAGCCCTGGGACTCCCTCTGGGGCCAACGTCCTGACTTTC

V gene: TRBV27
clone size: many
D gene: -
J gene: TRBJ2-6
CDR3 protein: CASSSGVSGANVLTF
CDR3 DNA: TGTGCCAGCAGTTCGGGGGTTTCTGGGGCCAACGTCCTGACTTTC

V gene: TRBV6-5
clone size: -
D gene: -
J gene: TRBJ2-7
CDR3 protein: CASRTGYASYEQYF
CDR3 DNA: TGTGCCAGCAGGACGGGGTATGCCTCCTACGAGCAGTACTTC

V gene: TRBV29-1
clone size: few
D gene: TRBD1
J gene: TRBJ2-3
CDR3 protein: CSVPMTGGPPDTQYF
CDR3 DNA: TGCAGCGTCCCGATGACAGGGGGGCCCCCAGATACGCAGTATTTT

V gene: TRBV27
clone size: few
D gene: -
J gene: TRBJ1-6
CDR3 protein: CASSSSTGVASPLHF
CDR3 DNA: TGTGCCAGCAGTTCCTCGACAGGAGTCGCTTCACCCCTCCACTTT

V gene: TRBV4-1
clone size: -
D gene: -
J gene: TRBJ1-1
CDR3 protein: CASSQDSGNTEAFF
CDR3 DNA: TGCGCCAGCAGCCAAGATTCGGGGAACACTGAAGCTTTCTTT

V gene: TRBV29-1
clone size: -
D gene: -
J gene: TRBJ1-1
CDR3 protein: CSVETISNTEAFF
CDR3 DNA: TGCAGCGTTGAGACCATCTCGAACACTGAAGCTTTCTTT

V gene: TRBV27
clone size: -
D gene: -
J gene: TRBJ1-4
CDR3 protein: CASSLYPSVAPQGEKLFF
CDR3 DNA: TGTGCCAGCAGTTTATACCCTTCGGTGGCACCCCAGGGTGAAAAACTGTTTTTT

V gene: TRBV12-3/TRBV12-4
clone size: -
D gene: -
J gene: TRBJ2-1
CDR3 protein: CASTSDHNEQFF
CDR3 DNA: TGTGCCAGCACTAGCGACCACAATGAGCAGTTCTTC

V gene: TRBV6-2/TRBV6-3
clone size: -
D gene: -
J gene: TRBJ1-2
CDR3 protein: CASSSLTGDGYTF
CDR3 DNA: TGTGCCAGCAGTTCCTTGACGGGAGATGGCTACACCTTC